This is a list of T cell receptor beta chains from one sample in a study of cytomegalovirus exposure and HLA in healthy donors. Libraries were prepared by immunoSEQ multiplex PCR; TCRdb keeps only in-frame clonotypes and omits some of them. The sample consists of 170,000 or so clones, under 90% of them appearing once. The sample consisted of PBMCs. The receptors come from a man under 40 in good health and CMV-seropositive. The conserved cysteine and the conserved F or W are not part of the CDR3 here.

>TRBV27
ASSFPADTQY
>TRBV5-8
ASSLPGTLGAGELF
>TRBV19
ASSIGLTGVILYEQY
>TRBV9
ASSGGTGGKPQH
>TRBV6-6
AGRAMNTEAF
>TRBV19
ASSIGGPLYNEQF
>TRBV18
ASSPLATNEKLF
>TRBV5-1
ASSQTGRWDEKLF
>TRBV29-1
SATSYEQY
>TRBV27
ASSFATITDTQY
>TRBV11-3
ASSLGRATDTQY
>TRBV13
ASSTSGGMDEQY
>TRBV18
ASSPPTGGGTEAF
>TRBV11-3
ASTASSGGRKTGELF
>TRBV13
ASSAIGTGGTDTQY
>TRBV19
ASSTPGTRRGVAYEQY
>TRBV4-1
ASSQDRGITNEKLF
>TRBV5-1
ASSTSGTDHYGYT
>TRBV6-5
ASSRAGGQAGELF
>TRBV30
AWGGAANTDTQY
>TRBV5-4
ASSFGLAGVGDTQY
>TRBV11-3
ASSLGGTPDTQY
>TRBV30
AWTPPGSVNQPQH
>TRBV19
ASSEGRSNQPQH
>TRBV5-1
ASSLEGGAMNTGELF
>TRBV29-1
SATTGLTDTIY
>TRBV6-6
ASSYSADTGELF
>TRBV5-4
ASSLAPDRGNEQY
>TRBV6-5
ASSYAGGTEAF
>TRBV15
ATSRVVGAPGGYT
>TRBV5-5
ASSLDGTRGLVTEAF
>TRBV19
ASTPGQGGFYGYT
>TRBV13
ASSTGGTTGSSYEQY
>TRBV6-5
ASSRDRISYEQY
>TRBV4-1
ASSRTVNTEAF
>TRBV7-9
ASSPSGTGELF
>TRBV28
ASRGGSYEQY
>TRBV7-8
ASSLGSGRGIEGYT
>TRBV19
ASSPGTVSYEQY
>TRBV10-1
ASSESLAGDSPLH
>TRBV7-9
ASSPRADYLTLEETQY
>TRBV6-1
AGGALSDTYGYT
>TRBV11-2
ASSLGTGLATIY
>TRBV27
ASSSGGLYEQY
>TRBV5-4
ASSLTGGNGYT
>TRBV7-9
ASSPPNSDREDGYT
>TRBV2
ASSQGGQGTGELF
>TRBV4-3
ASSRTRRASGPNEQF
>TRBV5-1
ASTGGSYEQY
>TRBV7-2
ASSLRGQSNEKLF
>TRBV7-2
ASSPQGATNEKLF
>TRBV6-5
ASMSLKSSYNEQF
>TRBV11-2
ASSSQTGGAPQH
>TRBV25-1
ASRNWPGQGNEKLF
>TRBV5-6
ASSLWGQGPVSNQPQH
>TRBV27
ASSPGTSGSYEQY
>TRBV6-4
ASSRLPNTGELF
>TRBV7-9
ASSGSDRVTETQY
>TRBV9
ASSAAPGTGGEAF